This T cell receptor (beta chain) was profiled in a study of blood T cell repertoires in COVID-19. Study in general: Collection of acute and convalescent COVID-19 samples took place in the United States, Italy and Spain.

Seattle-derived patients entered the study during active infection and were followed longitudinally. CDR1 is MNHEY, CDR2 SVGAGI, per germline. This CDR3 region has 14 residues. V lost 7 bases, J lost 7 bases, and 8 bases stayed unmatched. In the source study's methods: Nucleated cell counts were estimated from reference gene primer amplification. Profiled with immunoSEQ multiplex PCR; TCRdb holds only in-frame clones, not every one. Clone size and the V and J calls come from that table; the DNA yielded D and trimming. Of 300,000 to 350,000 clones in the sample, about nine tenths are singletons; the top ten hold 1.5% to 2%. This clone was seen a single time.

What was sequenced was peripheral blood. The chain has TRBV6-5 and TRBJ1-5; 9 bases align to TRBD1. The sequence derives from a woman in her twenties or thirties with COVID-19, enrolled during active disease. The CDR3 region has the DNA TGTGCCAGCAACCCCAGACAGGGGGGACAGCCCCAGCATTTT. Its protein is CASNPRQGGQPQHF.